The clone carrying this TCR beta chain was observed a handful of times. Its target is unknown. Trimming stripped 6 bases from V and 0 bases from J, with 8 bases between. Germline V lookup: CDR1 MDHEN, CDR2 SYDVKM. The CDR3 length is 13 residues. The sample comes from a study of cytomegalovirus exposure and HLA in healthy donors. The PCR ran on 60 Vbeta and 13 Jbeta primers. Here immunoSEQ multiplex PCR was the method, and the copy in TCRdb shows in-frame clones only, minus some. The repertoire holds 210,000 or so clones, roughly 80% seen once, with 0.22% in the top ten. Findings of the study overall: Per a prior analysis, the majority of TCR beta V segments were productive roughly 90% or roughly 30% of the time. Excluded: some indistinguishable V segments such as TRBV6-2 and TRBV6-3.

J is TRBJ1-1 and V is TRBV28, with no clear D. This clonotype was obtained from a girl aged 2-10 years in good health and CMV-seronegative. Sequencing was performed on PBMCs. CDR3 amino acids: CASSPRMNTEAFF. The CDR3 DNA sequence: TGTGCCAGCAGCCCCAGGATGAACACTGAAGCTTTCTTT.